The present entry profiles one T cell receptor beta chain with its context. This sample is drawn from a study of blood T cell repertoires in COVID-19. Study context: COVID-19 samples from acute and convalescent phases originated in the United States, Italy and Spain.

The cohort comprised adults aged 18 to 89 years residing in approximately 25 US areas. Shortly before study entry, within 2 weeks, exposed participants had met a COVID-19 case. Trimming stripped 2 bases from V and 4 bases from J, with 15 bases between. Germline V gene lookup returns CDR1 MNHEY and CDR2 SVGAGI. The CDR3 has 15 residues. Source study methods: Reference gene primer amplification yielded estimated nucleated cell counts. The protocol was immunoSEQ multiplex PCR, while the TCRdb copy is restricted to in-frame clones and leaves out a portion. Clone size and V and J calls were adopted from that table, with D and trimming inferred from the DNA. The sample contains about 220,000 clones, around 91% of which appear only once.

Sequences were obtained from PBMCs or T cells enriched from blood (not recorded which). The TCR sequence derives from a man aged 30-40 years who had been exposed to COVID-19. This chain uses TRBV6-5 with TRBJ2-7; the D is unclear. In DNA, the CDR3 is TGTGCCAGCAGTTACCCGGCCCGCGGTAATTACGAGCAGTACTTC. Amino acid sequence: CASSYPARGNYEQYF.